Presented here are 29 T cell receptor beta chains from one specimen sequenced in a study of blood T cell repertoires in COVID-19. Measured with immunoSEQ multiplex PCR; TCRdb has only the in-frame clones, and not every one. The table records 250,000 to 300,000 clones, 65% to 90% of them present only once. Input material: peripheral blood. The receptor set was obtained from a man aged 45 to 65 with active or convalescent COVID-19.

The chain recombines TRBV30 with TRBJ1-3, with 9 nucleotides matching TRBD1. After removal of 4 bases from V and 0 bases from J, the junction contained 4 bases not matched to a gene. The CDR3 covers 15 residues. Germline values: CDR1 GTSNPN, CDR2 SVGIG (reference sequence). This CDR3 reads CAWTGQGFSGNTIYF. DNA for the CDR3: TGTGCCTGGACGGGACAGGGATTCTCTGGAAACACCATATATTTT.

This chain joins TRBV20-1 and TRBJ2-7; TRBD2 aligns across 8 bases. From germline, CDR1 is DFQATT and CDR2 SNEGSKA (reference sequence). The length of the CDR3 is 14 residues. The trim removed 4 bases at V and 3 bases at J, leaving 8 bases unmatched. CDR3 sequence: CSATERERFYEQYF. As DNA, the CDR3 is TGCAGTGCTACTGAGCGGGAGCGGTTCTACGAGCAGTACTTC.

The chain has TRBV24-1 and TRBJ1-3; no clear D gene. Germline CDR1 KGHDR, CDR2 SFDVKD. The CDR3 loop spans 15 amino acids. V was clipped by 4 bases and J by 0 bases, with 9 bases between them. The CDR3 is CATSEGGSSGNTIYF. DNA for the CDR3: TGTGCCACCAGTGAGGGAGGGTCCTCTGGAAACACCATATATTTT.

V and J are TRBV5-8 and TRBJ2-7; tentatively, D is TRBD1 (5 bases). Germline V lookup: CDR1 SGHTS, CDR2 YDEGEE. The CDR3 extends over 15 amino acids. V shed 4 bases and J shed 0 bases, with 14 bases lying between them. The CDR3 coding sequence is TGTGCCAGCAGCAGCCTAGGGGATAGCTCCTACGAGCAGTACTTC. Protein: CASSSLGDSSYEQYF.

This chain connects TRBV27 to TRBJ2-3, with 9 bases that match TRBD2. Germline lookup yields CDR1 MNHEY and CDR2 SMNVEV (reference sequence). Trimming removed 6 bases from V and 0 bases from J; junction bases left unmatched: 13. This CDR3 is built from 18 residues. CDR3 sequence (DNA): TGTGCCAGCAGCCGTATACCCCGACTAGCGGAGAGCACAGATACGCAGTATTTT. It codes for CASSRIPRLAESTDTQYF.

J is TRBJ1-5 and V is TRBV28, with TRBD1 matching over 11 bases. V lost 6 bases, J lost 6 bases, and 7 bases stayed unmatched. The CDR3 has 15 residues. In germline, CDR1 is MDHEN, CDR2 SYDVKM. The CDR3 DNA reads TGTGCCAGCAGGGAGGACAGGGGGCGATTTCAGCCCCAGCATTTT. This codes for CASREDRGRFQPQHF.

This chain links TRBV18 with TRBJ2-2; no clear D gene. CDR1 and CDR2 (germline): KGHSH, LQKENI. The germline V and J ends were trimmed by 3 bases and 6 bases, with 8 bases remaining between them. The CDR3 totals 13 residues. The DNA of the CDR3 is TGTGCCAGCTCACCGAAAGACTCCGGGGAGCTGTTTTTT. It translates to CASSPKDSGELFF.

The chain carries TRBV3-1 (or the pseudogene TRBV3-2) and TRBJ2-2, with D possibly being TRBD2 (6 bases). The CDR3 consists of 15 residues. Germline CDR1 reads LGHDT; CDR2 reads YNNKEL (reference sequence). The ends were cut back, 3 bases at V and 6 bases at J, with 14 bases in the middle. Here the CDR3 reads CASSHGLGGAGELFF. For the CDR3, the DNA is TGTGCCAGCAGCCATGGGCTCGGGGGAGCCGGGGAGCTGTTTTTT.

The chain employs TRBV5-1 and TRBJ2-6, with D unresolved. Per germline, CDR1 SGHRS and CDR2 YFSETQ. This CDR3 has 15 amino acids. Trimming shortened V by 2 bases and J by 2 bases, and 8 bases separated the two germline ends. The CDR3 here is CASSLAQAGANVLTF. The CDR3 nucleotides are TGCGCCAGCAGCTTAGCCCAAGCTGGGGCCAACGTCCTGACTTTC. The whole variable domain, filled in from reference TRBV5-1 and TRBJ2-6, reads KAGVTQTPRYLIKTRGQQVTLSCSPISGHRSVSWYQQTPGQGLQFLFEYFSETQRNKGNFPGRFSGRQFSNSRSEMNVSTLELGDSALYLCASSLAQAGANVLTFGAGSRLTVL.

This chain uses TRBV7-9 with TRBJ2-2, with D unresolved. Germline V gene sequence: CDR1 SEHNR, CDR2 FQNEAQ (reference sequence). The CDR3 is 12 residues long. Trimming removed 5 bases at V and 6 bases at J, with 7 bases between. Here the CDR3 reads CASSRSSGELFF. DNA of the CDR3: TGTGCCAGCAGCCGAAGCTCCGGGGAGCTGTTTTTT. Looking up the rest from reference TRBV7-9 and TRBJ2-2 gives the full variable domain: DTGVSQNPRHKITKRGQNVTFRCDPISEHNRLYWYRQTLGQGPEFLTYFQNEAQLEKSRLLSDRFSAERPKGSFSTLEIQRTEQGDSAMYLCASSRSSGELFFGEGSRLTVL.

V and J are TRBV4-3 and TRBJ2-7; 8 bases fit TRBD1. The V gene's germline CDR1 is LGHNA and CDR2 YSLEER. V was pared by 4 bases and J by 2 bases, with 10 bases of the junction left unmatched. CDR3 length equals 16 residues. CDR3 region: CASSRGPQGEPYEQYF. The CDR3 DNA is TGCGCCAGCAGCCGGGGGCCACAGGGGGAACCCTACGAGCAGTACTTC.

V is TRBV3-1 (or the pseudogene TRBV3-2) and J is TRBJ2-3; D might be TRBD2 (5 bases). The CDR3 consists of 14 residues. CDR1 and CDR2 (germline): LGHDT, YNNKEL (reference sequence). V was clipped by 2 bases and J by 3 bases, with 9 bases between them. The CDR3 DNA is TGTGCCAGCAGCCAATATGGGAGTACAGATACGCAGTATTTT. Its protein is CASSQYGSTDTQYF.

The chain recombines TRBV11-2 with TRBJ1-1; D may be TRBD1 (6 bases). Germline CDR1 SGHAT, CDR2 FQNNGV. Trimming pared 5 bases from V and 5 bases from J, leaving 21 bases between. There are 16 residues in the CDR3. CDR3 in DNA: TGTGCCAGCAGCCTTTACCCACAGGGCCCCGAGACTGAAGCTTTCTTT. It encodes CASSLYPQGPETEAFF.

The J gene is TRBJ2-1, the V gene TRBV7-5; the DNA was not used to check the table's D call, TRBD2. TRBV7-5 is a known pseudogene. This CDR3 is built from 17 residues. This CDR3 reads CVRRGQGGTSGNNEQFF. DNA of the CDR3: TGTGTCAGAAGGGGACAGGGGGGGACTAGCGGAAACAATGAGCAGTTCTTC.

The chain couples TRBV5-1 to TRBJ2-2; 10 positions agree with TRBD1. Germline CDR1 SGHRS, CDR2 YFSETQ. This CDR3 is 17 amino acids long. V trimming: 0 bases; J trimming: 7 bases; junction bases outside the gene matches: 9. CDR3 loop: CASSLALRTGGVGELFF. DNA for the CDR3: TGCGCCAGCAGCTTGGCCCTAAGGACAGGGGGAGTCGGGGAGCTGTTTTTT. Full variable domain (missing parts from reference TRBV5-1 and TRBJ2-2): KAGVTQTPRYLIKTRGQQVTLSCSPISGHRSVSWYQQTPGQGLQFLFEYFSETQRNKGNFPGRFSGRQFSNSRSEMNVSTLELGDSALYLCASSLALRTGGVGELFFGEGSRLTVL.

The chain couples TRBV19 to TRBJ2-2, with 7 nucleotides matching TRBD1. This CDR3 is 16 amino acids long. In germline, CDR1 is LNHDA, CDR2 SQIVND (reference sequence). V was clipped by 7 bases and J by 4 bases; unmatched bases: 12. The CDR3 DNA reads TGTGCCAGTATCGACCGGACAGGCTACCCCACCGGGGAGCTGTTTTTT. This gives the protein CASIDRTGYPTGELFF.

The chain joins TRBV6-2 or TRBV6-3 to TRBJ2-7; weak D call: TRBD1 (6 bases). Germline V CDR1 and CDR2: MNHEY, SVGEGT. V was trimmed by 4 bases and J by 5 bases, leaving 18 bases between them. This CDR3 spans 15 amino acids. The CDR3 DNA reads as TGTGCCAGCAGTTCACGGCAGGGGATTTGGGACGAGCAGTACTTC. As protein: CASSSRQGIWDEQYF.

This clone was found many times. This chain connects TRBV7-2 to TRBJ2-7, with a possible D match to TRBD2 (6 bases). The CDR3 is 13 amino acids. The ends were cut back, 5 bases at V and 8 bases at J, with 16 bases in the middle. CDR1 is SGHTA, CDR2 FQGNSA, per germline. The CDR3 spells CASSPGLGDQQYF. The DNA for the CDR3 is TGTGCCAGCAGCCCGGGACTGGGGGATCAGCAGTACTTC.

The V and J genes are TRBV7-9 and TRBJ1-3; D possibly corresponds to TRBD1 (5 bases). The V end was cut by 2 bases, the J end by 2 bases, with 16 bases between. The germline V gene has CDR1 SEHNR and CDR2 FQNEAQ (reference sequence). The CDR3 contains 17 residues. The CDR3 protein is CASSLMARVVTGNTIYF. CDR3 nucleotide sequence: TGTGCCAGCAGCTTAATGGCCAGGGTAGTTACTGGAAACACCATATATTTT.

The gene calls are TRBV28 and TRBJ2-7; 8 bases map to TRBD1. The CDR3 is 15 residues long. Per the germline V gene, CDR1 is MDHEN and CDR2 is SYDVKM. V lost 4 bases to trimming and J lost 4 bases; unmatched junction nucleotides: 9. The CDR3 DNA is TGTGCCAGCAGTTCCCGGACAGGGCTAGGGTACGAGCAGTACTTC. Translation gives CASSSRTGLGYEQYF.

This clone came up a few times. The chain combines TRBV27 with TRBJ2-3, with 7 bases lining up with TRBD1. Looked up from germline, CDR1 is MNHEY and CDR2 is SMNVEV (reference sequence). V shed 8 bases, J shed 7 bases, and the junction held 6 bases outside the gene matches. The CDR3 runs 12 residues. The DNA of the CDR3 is TGTGCCAGCGGACAGGAGAGAAATACGCAGTATTTT. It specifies CASGQERNTQYF.

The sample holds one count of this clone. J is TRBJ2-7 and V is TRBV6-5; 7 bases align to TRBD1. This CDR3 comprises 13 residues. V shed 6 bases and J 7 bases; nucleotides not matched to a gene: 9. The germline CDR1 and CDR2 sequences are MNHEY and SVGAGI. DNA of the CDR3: TGTGCCAGCAGCCGGACAGGCCGCGGAGAGCAGTACTTC. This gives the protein CASSRTGRGEQYF.

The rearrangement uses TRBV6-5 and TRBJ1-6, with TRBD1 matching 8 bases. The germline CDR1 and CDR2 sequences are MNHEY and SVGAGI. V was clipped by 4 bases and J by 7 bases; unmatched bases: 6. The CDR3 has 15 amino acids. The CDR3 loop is CASSSSQGGNSPLHF. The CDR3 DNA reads TGTGCCAGCAGTTCCTCACAGGGGGGAAATTCACCCCTCCACTTT.

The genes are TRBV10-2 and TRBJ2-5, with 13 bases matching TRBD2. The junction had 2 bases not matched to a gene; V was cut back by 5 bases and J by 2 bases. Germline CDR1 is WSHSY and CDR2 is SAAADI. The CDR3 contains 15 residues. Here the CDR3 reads CASSSGLAGQETQYF. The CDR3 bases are TGCGCCAGCAGTTCGGGACTAGCGGGACAAGAGACCCAGTACTTC.

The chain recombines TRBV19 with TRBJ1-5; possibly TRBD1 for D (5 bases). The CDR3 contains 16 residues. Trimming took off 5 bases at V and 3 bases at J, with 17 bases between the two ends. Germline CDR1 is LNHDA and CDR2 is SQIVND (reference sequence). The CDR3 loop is CASSVRYDRNNQPQHF. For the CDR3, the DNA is TGTGCCAGTAGTGTCCGATATGACAGAAACAATCAGCCCCAGCATTTT.

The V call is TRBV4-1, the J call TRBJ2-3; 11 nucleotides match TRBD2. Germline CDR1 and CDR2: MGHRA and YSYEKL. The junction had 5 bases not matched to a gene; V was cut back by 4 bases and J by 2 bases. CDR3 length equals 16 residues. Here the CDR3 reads CASSLRLAGNTDTQYF. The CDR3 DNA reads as TGCGCCAGCAGCCTTAGACTAGCGGGAAACACAGATACGCAGTATTTT.

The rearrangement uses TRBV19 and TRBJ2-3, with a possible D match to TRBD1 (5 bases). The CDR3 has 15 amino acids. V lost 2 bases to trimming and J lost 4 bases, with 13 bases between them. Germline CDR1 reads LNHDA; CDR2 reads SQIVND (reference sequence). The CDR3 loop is CASSIRQGRADTQYF. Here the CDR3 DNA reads TGTGCCAGTAGTATAAGGCAGGGTAGGGCAGATACGCAGTATTTT.

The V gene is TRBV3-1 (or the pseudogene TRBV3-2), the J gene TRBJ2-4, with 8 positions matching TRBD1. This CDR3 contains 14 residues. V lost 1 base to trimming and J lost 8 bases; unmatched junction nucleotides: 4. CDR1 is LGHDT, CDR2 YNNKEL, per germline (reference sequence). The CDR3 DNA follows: TGTGCCAGCAGCCAAGCAGGGGGCCAGGACATTCAGTACTTC. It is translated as CASSQAGGQDIQYF.

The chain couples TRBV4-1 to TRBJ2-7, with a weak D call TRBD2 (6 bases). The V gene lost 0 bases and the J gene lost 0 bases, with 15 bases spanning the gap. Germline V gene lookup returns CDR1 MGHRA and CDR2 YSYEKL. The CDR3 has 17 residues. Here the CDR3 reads CASSQDSAGSFSYEQYF. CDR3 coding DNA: TGCGCCAGCAGCCAAGATTCAGCCGGGAGCTTCTCCTACGAGCAGTACTTC.